This record covers a single T cell receptor beta chain. Its antigen is unidentified. This sample is part of a study of T cell responses to AZD1222 COVID-19 vaccine. Study in general: Second-dose timings of about 4 or about 12 weeks were pooled. Study-wide results and caveats: White British ancestry dominated among donors, who included more females, and clonal diversity was possibly underestimated.

The protocol was immunoSEQ multiplex PCR, while the TCRdb copy is restricted to in-frame clones and leaves out a portion. The sample holds 160,000 or so clones, approximately 94% seen once. Germline V gives CDR1 SNHLY, CDR2 FYNNEI. Trimming stripped 10 bases from V and 7 bases from J, with 19 bases between. This CDR3 contains 13 residues. The specimen comprised peripheral blood, sampled on day 0 of AZD1222 vaccination. The receptor comes from an adult in good health. J is TRBJ1-2 and V is TRBV2; a weak D match, TRBD1 (5 bases). CDR3 nucleotides: TGTGCCAACACTTCCGACCCGGGGGGTGGCTACACCTTC. This sequence encodes CANTSDPGGGYTF. Filled out from reference TRBV2 and TRBJ1-2, the complete variable domain reads EPEVTQTPSHQVTQMGQEVILRCVPISNHLYFYWYRQILGQKVEFLVSFYNNEISEKSEIFDDQFSVERPDGSNFTLKIRSTKLEDSAMYFCANTSDPGGGYTFGSGTRLTVV.